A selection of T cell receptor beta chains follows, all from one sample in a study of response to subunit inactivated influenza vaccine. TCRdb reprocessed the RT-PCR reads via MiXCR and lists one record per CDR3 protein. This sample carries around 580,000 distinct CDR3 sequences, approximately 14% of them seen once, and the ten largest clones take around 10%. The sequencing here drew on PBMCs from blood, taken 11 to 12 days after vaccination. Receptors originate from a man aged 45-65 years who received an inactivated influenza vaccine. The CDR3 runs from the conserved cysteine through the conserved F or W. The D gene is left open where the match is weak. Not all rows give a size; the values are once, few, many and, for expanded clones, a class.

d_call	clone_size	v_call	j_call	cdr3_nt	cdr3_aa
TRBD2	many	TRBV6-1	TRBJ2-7	TGTGCCAGCAGTCTCGGGACTACTCTCAGCGAGCAGTACTTC	CASSLGTTLSEQYF
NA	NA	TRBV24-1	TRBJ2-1	TGTGCCACCAGTGATTGGGCCGGGCGAGGGGACTTGAACAATGAGCAGTTCTTC	CATSDWAGRGDLNNEQFF
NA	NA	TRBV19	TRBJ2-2	TGTGCCAGTAGTCCGGGTGTCGGGGAGCTGTTTTTT	CASSPGVGELFF
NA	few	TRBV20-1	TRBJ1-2	TGCAGTGCTAATAGTGGCTACACCTTC	CSANSGYTF
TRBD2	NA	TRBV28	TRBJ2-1	TGTGCCAGCAGTCCCCCGGGACTAGCGGACCATGAGCAGTTCTTC	CASSPPGLADHEQFF
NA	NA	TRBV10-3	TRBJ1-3	TGTGCCATCAGTGAGTCCCAGAACTCTGGAAACACCATATATTTT	CAISESQNSGNTIYF
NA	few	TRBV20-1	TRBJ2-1	TGCAGTGCTCCCCTCCACCTAGGGAATGAGCAGTTCTTC	CSAPLHLGNEQFF
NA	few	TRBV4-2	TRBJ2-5	TGTGCCAGCAGCCGGGACTCCACCCGGGGGCAAGAGACCCAGTACTTC	CASSRDSTRGQETQYF
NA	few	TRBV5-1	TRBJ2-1	TGCGCCAGCAGCTTTTACGGGACTGAGAACGGGAATGAGCAGTTCTTC	CASSFYGTENGNEQFF
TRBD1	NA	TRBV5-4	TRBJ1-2	TGTGCCAGCAGCTCTCCGGGACAGGGCTACTATGGCTACACCTTC	CASSSPGQGYYGYTF
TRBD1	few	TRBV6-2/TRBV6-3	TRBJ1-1	TGTGCCAGCAGTTACTCTTACAGGGGGCGACGGAACACTGAAGCTTTCTTT	CASSYSYRGRRNTEAFF
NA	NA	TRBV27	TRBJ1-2	TGTGCCAGCAGTCCGCTGTCCAAGTACGGTGGCTACACCTTC	CASSPLSKYGGYTF
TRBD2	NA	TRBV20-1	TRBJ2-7	TGCAGTGCTCCCGAACTAGCGGGAGGAAGCGAGCAGTACTTC	CSAPELAGGSEQYF
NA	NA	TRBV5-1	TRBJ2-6	TGCGCCAGCAGCTTTGGGGTTCAGGCTGGGGCCAACGTCCTGACTTTC	CASSFGVQAGANVLTF
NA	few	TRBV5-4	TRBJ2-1	TGTGCCAGCAGTGCCGTGGGGGCGAGGGAGCAGTTCTTC	CASSAVGAREQFF
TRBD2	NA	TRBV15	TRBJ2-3	TGTGCCACCAGCAGAGGAGCGGGGGCACCGACTCGCACAGATACGCAGTATTTT	CATSRGAGAPTRTDTQYF
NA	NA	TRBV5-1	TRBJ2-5	TGCGCCAGCAGCTTGGTAGGGGACATCCAAGAGACCCAGTACTTC	CASSLVGDIQETQYF
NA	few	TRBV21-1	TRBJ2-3	TGTGCCAGCGAGGACTCGCGCACAGATACGCAGTATTTT	CASEDSRTDTQYF
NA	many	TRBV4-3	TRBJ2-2	TGCGCCAGCAGCTACGGCCCCGGGGAGCTGTTTTTT	CASSYGPGELFF
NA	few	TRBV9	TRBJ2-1	TGTGCCAGCAGCGTAGACCACTACAATGAGCAGTTCTTC	CASSVDHYNEQFF
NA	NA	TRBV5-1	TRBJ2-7	TGCGCCAGCAGCTTACAGGGTGTTAGCGAGCAGTACTTC	CASSLQGVSEQYF
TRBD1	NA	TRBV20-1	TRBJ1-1	TGCAGTGCTAGAATAGGGGGCCGCACTGAAGCTTTCTTT	CSARIGGRTEAFF
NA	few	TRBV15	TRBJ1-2	TGTGCCACCAGCAGAGATGTGGGCCGGGGCTACACCTTC	CATSRDVGRGYTF
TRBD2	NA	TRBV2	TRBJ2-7	TGTGCCAGCAGTGTCGTGGGGGGGGCCTACGAGCAGTACTTC	CASSVVGGAYEQYF
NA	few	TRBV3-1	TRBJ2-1	TGTGCCAGCAGCCGGGGGGGCTTCTACAATGAGCAGTTCTTC	CASSRGGFYNEQFF
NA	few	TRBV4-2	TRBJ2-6	TGTGCCAGCAGCCTCAAGACTAGCTCTGGGGCCAACGTCCTGACTTTC	CASSLKTSSGANVLTF
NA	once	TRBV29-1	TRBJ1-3	TGCAGCGTTGAAGATCCGGACGCCATATATTTT	CSVEDPDAIYF
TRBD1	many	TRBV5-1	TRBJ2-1	TGCGCCAGCAGCCCGGCGGGACAGGGTTACAATGAGCAGTTCTTC	CASSPAGQGYNEQFF
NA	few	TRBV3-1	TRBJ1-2	TGTGCCAGCAGCCAGAGGGGGACGCGTTCTAACTATGGCTACACCTTC	CASSQRGTRSNYGYTF
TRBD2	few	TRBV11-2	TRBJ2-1	TGTGCCAGCAGCATTACTAGCGGGGGAGGCAATGAGCAGTTCTTC	CASSITSGGGNEQFF
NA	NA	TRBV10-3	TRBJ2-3	TGTGCCATCAGGTTGGGGAGCACAGATACGCAGTATTTT	CAIRLGSTDTQYF
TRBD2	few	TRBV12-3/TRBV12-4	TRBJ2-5	TGTGCCAGCAGACCGGGACTAGCGGTTCAAGAGACCCAGTACTTC	CASRPGLAVQETQYF
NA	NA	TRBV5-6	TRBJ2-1	TGTGCCAGCAGCCCCATCGCCAGGGCGGAGCCCTACAATGAGCAGTTCTTC	CASSPIARAEPYNEQFF
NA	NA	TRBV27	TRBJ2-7	TGTGCCAGCAGTGTCGGTGGCATTAACTACGAGCAGTACTTC	CASSVGGINYEQYF
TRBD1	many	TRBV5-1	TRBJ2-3	TGCGCCAGCAGCTGGGACAGGGCAGATACGCAGTATTTT	CASSWDRADTQYF
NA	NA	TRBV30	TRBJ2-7	TGTGCCTGGAGTGCCAAAGTGGTGGTCTACGAGCAGTACTTC	CAWSAKVVVYEQYF
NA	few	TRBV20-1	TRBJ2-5	TGCAGTGCTAGAGATGGGAGCAGGGGTCAAGAGACCCAGTACTTC	CSARDGSRGQETQYF
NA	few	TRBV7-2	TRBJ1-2	TGTGCCAGCAGCTCACAGCGGGTCGTAGCTAACTATGGCTACACCTTC	CASSSQRVVANYGYTF
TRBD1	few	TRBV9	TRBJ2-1	TGTGCCAGCAGCCCCGGGACAGATGATTACAATGAGCAGTTCTTC	CASSPGTDDYNEQFF
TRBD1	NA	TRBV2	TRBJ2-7	TGTGCCAGGAGGAACCTTGGGGACAGCAGGATCTACGAGCAGTACTTC	CARRNLGDSRIYEQYF
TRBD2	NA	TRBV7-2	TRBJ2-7	TGTGCCAGCAGCCAACTGGGACTAGCGGGGGAGCAGTACTTC	CASSQLGLAGEQYF
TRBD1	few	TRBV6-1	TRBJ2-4	TGTGCCAGCAGAGGGACAGGAAGAAACATTCAGTACTTC	CASRGTGRNIQYF
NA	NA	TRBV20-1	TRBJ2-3	TGCAGTGCTAGAGGACAGGCAGATACGCAGTATTTT	CSARGQADTQYF
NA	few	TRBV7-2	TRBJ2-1	TGTGCCAGCAGCTTACTTAGCGTGTCCTACAATGAGCAGTTCTTC	CASSLLSVSYNEQFF
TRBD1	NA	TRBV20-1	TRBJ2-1	TGCAGTGCTAGAGTAACCGGGACAGGGGTAAACAATGAGCAGTTCTTC	CSARVTGTGVNNEQFF
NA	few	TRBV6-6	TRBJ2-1	TGTGCCAGCTGGCCTGGGTACAATGAGCAGTTCTTC	CASWPGYNEQFF
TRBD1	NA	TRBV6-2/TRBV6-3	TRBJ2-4	TGTGCCAGCAGGCAATCCGGGACAGCGGCCAAAAACATTCAGTACTTC	CASRQSGTAAKNIQYF
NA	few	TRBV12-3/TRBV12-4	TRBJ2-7	TGTGCCAGCAGCGAAACCCGCCAGGTTTTGGAGTTTTCTGAGCAGTACTTC	CASSETRQVLEFSEQYF
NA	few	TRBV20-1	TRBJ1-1	TGCAGTGCTAGAGATGCCAGAAACACTGAAGCTTTCTTT	CSARDARNTEAFF